This TCR beta chain was recorded in a study of immune heterogeneity within non-small cell lung tumors. Looking at the study overall: Histology included a few squamous cell carcinomas, around 10 non-squamous carcinomas and 1 unspecified tumor.

This clonotype was counted only a few times. Its antigen is unknown. Study-wide results and caveats: Identical dominant CDR3 beta clonotypes showed recurrence across tumor sites within a patient, and site-unique high-frequency clones were also present. Local T-cell clonality tracked moderately but significantly with local tumor mutational burden, giving an R of approximately 0.34.

The CDR3 sequence is 15 residues long. V gave up 7 bases and J gave up 1 base; unmatched junction bases: 5. Germline CDR1 is LNHDA and CDR2 is SQIVND (reference sequence). Amplification of TCR beta CDR3 was performed by multiplex PCR with 32 V and 13 J primers. TCRdb itself ran the multiplex PCR reads through MiXCR, one entry per CDR3 protein. The sample has around 15,000 distinct CDR3 sequences, 25% to 35% seen once. The starting template was genomic DNA from bulk tumor, approximately 600 ng per sample. Biopsies that were spaced far apart were taken, several per primary tumor, during surgery. The patients were newly diagnosed with non-small cell lung cancer, had not been treated, and had curative surgery. The donors had newly diagnosed non-small cell lung cancer and underwent surgery intended to cure it.

This receptor was obtained from a man aged 40-50 years with non-small cell lung cancer. The sample was lung tumor tissue. The gene calls are TRBV19 and TRBJ2-1; 9 nucleotides agree with TRBD1. The CDR3, as DNA: TGTGCCAGTACCAGAGACAGGGGGTCCTACAATGAGCAGTTCTTC. This gives the protein CASTRDRGSYNEQFF.